This T cell receptor (beta chain) was sequenced for a study of shared clonotypes between healthy human individuals. Study details: There were three CD4 naive, three CD4 memory, two CD8 naive and one CD8 memory plates per donor. Whole-study findings and limits: Sampling involved blood alone; tissue repertoires likely differ.

CDR1 MNHNS and CDR2 SASEGT come from the germline V gene. The CDR3 length is 12 residues. The V and J ends lost 10 bases and 3 bases respectively, with 10 bases between them. Repertoires were generated with immunoSEQ multiplex PCR, while TCRdb's copy carries only in-frame clones and drops some. This sample has a few million clones, with approximately 93% found just once. This clone was detected a few times. The antigen remains unidentified. Healthy HIV-negative adults with no recent acute infections or vaccinations were recruited as donors. All participating donors were Caucasian adults from Nashville, Tennessee.

What was sequenced was naive CD4+ T cells from PBMCs. Described subset: CD45RA+ positively selected. The clonotype originates from a man aged 18 to 30 in good health. Some clones in this sample may be carry-over from other donors' samples. The V call is TRBV6-1, the J call TRBJ1-5; D is possibly TRBD1 (5 bases). The CDR3 is CAITGNNQPQHF. CDR3 in DNA: TGTGCCATCACAGGTAACAATCAGCCCCAGCATTTT.